What follows are 17 T cell receptor beta chains derived from one specimen sequenced in a study of blood T cell repertoires in COVID-19. Assay: immunoSEQ multiplex PCR; the TCRdb copy retains only in-frame clones and omits some. The table records approximately 89,000 clones, around 92% of them present only once. Source material: peripheral blood. All receptors come from a woman aged 55-69 years with active COVID-19.

The chain couples TRBV19 to TRBJ1-6; D is perhaps TRBD1 (6 bases). Between the trimmed V and J ends, which lost 10 bases and 5 bases, there was a span of 15 bases. CDR3 length: 14 residues. Germline-derived CDR1 and CDR2 are LNHDA and SQIVND (reference sequence). The CDR3 loop is CATWRGQDNSPLHF. The DNA for the CDR3 is TGTGCCACCTGGCGGGGGCAAGATAATTCACCCCTCCACTTT.

The chain couples TRBV19 to TRBJ1-5; TRBD1 might be the D (5 bases). Deletions cut 3 bases from V and 2 bases from J, with 11 bases between. The CDR3 length is 15 residues. CDR1 and CDR2 from the germline V gene are LNHDA and SQIVND (reference sequence). CDR3 loop: CASSMVGGGNQPQHF. For the CDR3, the DNA is TGTGCCAGTAGTATGGTGGGGGGGGGCAATCAGCCCCAGCATTTT.

V usage is TRBV19 and J usage is TRBJ1-1; no firm D call. The V gene's germline CDR1 is LNHDA and CDR2 SQIVND (reference sequence). The V end was cut by 1 base, the J end by 10 bases, with 7 bases between. The CDR3 contains 11 residues. CDR3 protein: CASSIASRAFF. CDR3 nucleotide sequence: TGTGCCAGTAGTATAGCTAGTCGAGCTTTCTTT.

In this sample, this clone turned up a few times. Within the sample, other DNA sequences also encode this same CDR3. The V and J genes are TRBV19 and TRBJ2-6, with D possibly TRBD1 on 6 matching bases. The germline gives CDR1 LNHDA, CDR2 SQIVND (reference sequence). V lost 1 base and J 1 base, leaving 8 bases between the germline ends. The CDR3 totals 16 residues. The CDR3 is CASSIVTGSGANVLTF. The CDR3 region has the DNA TGTGCCAGTAGTATAGTCACAGGGTCTGGGGCCAACGTCCTGACTTTC.

The chain joins TRBV7-3 to TRBJ2-6; a possible D gene is TRBD2 (7 bases). V gave up 5 bases and J gave up 2 bases, with 13 bases separating them. Germline CDR1 reads SGHTA; CDR2 reads FQGTGA. The CDR3 runs 16 residues. The chain's CDR3 is CASSLTGGAGANVLTF. The CDR3 DNA sequence: TGTGCCAGCAGCCTCACGGGGGGCGCTGGGGCCAACGTCCTGACTTTC. Supplemented by reference TRBV7-3 and TRBJ2-6, the full variable domain reads GAGVSQTPSNKVTEKGKYVELRCDPISGHTALYWYRQSLGQGPEFLIYFQGTGAADDSGLPNDRFFAVRPEGSVSTLKIQRTERGDSAVYLCASSLTGGAGANVLTFGAGSRLTVL.

This chain connects TRBV5-6 to TRBJ1-6; 7 bases fit TRBD1. V was clipped by 6 bases and J by 4 bases; unmatched bases: 10. Per the germline V gene, CDR1 is SGHDT and CDR2 is YYEEEE. The CDR3 totals 16 residues. The CDR3 loop reads CASIRQGDSYNSPLHF. The CDR3 bases are TGTGCCAGCATCCGACAGGGCGACTCTTATAATTCACCCCTCCACTTT.

The chain carries TRBV28 and TRBJ2-7; the D gene is possibly TRBD2 (6 bases). This CDR3 contains 14 residues. V was shortened by 5 bases and J by 5 bases, with 16 bases between the two germline ends. The V gene's germline CDR1 is MDHEN and CDR2 SYDVKM. DNA for the CDR3: TGTGCCAGCAGTCCCTCTTACGGGAGCGACGAGCAGTACTTC. Amino acid sequence: CASSPSYGSDEQYF.

The genes are TRBV2 and TRBJ2-7, with 7 bases lining up with TRBD1. CDR3 length equals 13 residues. V lost 7 bases and J lost 3; bases outside the gene matches: 6. Germline assignment: CDR1 SNHLY and CDR2 FYNNEI. CDR3 protein: CASTPGQFYEQYF. DNA for the CDR3: TGTGCCAGCACTCCGGGACAGTTCTACGAGCAGTACTTC.

J is TRBJ2-3 and V is TRBV7-2; TRBD2 matches 11 bases. Germline V gene data show CDR1 as SGHTA and CDR2 as FQGNSA. The V segment lost 2 bases and the J segment 0 bases; nucleotides outside the gene matches: 7. The CDR3 runs 18 residues. The CDR3 region is CASSLMSSGGTSTDTQYF. CDR3 DNA sequence: TGTGCCAGCAGCTTAATGTCTAGCGGGGGGACTAGCACAGATACGCAGTATTTT.

The chain uses TRBV7-9 and TRBJ1-1; D may be TRBD1 (6 bases). CDR3 length: 17 residues. Trimming removed 2 bases from V and 0 bases from J, with 16 bases in between. Germline V gene lookup returns CDR1 SEHNR and CDR2 FQNEAQ (reference sequence). The CDR3 nucleotides are TGTGCCAGCAGCTTAAATCGACAGGTGGGGGTGAACACTGAAGCTTTCTTT. Translation gives CASSLNRQVGVNTEAFF. The variable domain in full, completed from reference TRBV7-9 and TRBJ1-1, reads DTGVSQNPRHKITKRGQNVTFRCDPISEHNRLYWYRQTLGQGPEFLTYFQNEAQLEKSRLLSDRFSAERPKGSFSTLEIQRTEQGDSAMYLCASSLNRQVGVNTEAFFGQGTRLTVV.

This sequence joins TRBV11-3 and TRBJ2-7; maybe TRBD1 (5 bases). Germline loops: CDR1 SGHNT, CDR2 YENEEA. The V end was cut by 7 bases, the J end by 4 bases, with 17 bases between. The CDR3 loop spans 14 amino acids. The CDR3 bases are TGTGCCAGCACCCCGCTGGCAGGGTCGTACGAGCAGTACTTC. Its translation: CASTPLAGSYEQYF. Full variable domain (remainder filled in from reference TRBV11-3 and TRBJ2-7): EAGVVQSPRYKIIEKKQPVAFWCNPISGHNTLYWYLQNLGQGPELLIRYENEEAVDDSQLPKDRFSAERLKGVDSTLKIQPAELGDSAVYLCASTPLAGSYEQYFGPGTRLTVT.

CDR3 DNA: TGTGCCTGGAGTGTACTTCGAGATAGTCAGCCCCAGCATTTT. This encodes CAWSVLRDSQPQHF. J is TRBJ1-5 and V is TRBV30; no firm D call. V was trimmed by 0 bases and J by 6 bases, leaving 12 bases between them. The CDR3 loop spans 14 amino acids. Germline loops: CDR1 GTSNPN, CDR2 SVGIG (reference sequence).

The chain employs TRBV5-4 and TRBJ2-7; 9 positions match TRBD1. CDR3 length: 14 amino acids. Germline trimming cut 2 bases from V and 5 bases from J; bases unmatched to any gene: 5. Germline CDR1 and CDR2: SGHNT and YYREEE (reference sequence). Here the CDR3 reads CASSLGQGRNEQYF. The CDR3 nucleotides read TGTGCCAGCAGCTTAGGACAGGGGCGGAACGAGCAGTACTTC.

The chain links TRBV9 to TRBJ1-6, with TRBD1 matching 10 bases. Germline assignment: CDR1 SGDLS and CDR2 YYNGEE. V lost 0 bases and J lost 10; bases outside the gene matches: 7. The CDR3 has 16 residues. CDR3 sequence reads: CASSVGSGTGVSPLHF. CDR3 nucleotides: TGTGCCAGCAGCGTAGGATCTGGGACAGGGGTCTCACCCCTCCACTTT.

The V and J genes are TRBV4-1 and TRBJ2-7; D uncertain. Between the trimmed V and J ends, which lost 0 bases and 6 bases, there was a span of 18 bases. This CDR3 region has 16 residues. Germline V gives CDR1 MGHRA, CDR2 YSYEKL. CDR3 amino acids: CASSQESTPNLGEQYF. The CDR3 DNA reads as TGCGCCAGCAGCCAAGAGTCCACACCTAACCTAGGCGAGCAGTACTTC.

The chain links TRBV5-5 to TRBJ2-5; D is undetermined. Germline V lookup: CDR1 SGHKS, CDR2 YYEKEE (reference sequence). Between the trimmed V and J ends, which lost 2 bases and 7 bases, there was a span of 15 bases. This CDR3 is built from 14 residues. The CDR3 is CASSLPTRYATQYF. CDR3 DNA sequence: TGTGCCAGCAGCTTACCGACACGGTACGCGACCCAGTACTTC.

This clone has only one observation. V is TRBV3-1 (or the pseudogene TRBV3-2) and J is TRBJ2-5; possibly TRBD2 for D (6 bases). The V end lost 0 bases, the J end lost 4 bases, and 15 bases lay between the germline ends. The CDR3 contains 16 residues. In germline, CDR1 is LGHDT, CDR2 YNNKEL (reference sequence). The CDR3 nucleotides read TGTGCCAGCAGCCAAGATATCGGGAGACGGGCAGAGACCCAGTACTTC. Amino acid sequence: CASSQDIGRRAETQYF.